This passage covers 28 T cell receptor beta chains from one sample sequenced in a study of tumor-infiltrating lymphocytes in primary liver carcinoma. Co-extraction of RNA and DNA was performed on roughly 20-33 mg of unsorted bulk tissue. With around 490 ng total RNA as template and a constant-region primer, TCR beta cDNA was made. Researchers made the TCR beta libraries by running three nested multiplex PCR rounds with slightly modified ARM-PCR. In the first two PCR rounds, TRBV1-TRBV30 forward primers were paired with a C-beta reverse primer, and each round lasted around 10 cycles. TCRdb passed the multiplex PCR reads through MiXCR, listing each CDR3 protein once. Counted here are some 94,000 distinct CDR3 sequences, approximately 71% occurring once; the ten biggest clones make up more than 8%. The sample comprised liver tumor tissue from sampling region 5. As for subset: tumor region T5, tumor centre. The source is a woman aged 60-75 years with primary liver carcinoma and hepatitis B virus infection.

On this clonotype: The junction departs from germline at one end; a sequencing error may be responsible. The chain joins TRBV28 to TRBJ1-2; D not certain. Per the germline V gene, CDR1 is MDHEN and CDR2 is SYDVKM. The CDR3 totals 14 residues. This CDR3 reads CVSSLLNKNYGYTF. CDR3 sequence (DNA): TGTGTCAGCAGTTTACTCAACAAGAACTATGGATACACCTTC.

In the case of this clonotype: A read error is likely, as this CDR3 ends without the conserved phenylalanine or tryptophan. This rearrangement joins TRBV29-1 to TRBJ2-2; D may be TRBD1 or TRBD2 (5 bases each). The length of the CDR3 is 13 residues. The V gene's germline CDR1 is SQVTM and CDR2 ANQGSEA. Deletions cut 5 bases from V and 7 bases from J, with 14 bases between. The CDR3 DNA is TGCAGCGTTACGGGGCACTTGGGCGGGGAGCTGTTTTTA. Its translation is CSVTGHLGGELFL.

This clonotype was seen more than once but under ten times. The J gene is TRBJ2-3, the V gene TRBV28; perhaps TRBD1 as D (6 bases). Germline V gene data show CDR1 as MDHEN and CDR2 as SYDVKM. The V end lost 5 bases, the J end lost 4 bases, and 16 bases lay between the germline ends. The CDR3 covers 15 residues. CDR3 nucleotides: TGTGCCAGCAGTCCATCCCAGGGGTTCGCAGATACGCAGTATTTT. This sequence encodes CASSPSQGFADTQYF.

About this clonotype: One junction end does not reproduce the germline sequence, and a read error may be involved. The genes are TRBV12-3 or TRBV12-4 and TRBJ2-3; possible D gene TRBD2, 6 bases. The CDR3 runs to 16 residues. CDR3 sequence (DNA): TGTACCAGCAGTTTCGGCGCGGGAATGGGCACAGATGCGCAGTATTTT. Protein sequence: CTSSFGAGMGTDAQYF.

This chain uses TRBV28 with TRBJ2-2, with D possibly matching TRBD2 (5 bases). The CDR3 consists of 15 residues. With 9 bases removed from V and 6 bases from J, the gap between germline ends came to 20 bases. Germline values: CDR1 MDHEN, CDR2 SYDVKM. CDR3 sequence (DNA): TGTGCCAGTAATCTCTACCGGACTGGCCCCGGGGAGCTGTTTTTT. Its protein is CASNLYRTGPGELFF.

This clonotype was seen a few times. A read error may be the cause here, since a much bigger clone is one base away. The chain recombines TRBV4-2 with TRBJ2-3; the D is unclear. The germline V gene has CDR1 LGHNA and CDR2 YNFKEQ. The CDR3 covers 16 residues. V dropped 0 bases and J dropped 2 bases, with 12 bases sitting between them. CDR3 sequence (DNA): TGTGCCAGCAGCCAAGACGTTTCGGGCCACACAGATACGCAGTATTTT. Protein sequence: CASSQDVSGHTDTQYF.

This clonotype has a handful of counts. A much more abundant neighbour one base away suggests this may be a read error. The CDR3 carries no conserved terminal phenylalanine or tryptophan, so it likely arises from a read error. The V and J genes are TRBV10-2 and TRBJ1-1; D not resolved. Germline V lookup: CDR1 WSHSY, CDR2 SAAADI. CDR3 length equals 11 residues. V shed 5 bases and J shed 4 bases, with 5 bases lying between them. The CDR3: CASSRATEAFL. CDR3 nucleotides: TGCGCCAGCAGTCGGGCCACTGAAGCTTTCTTA.

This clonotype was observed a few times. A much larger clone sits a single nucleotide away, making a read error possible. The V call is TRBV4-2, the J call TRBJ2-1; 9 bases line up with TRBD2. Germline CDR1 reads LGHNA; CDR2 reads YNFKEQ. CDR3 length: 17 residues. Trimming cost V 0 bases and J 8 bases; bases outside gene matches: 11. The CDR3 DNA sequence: TGTGCCAGCAGCCAAGAAGGTGGTAGCGGGAGTTACGATGAGCAGTTCTTC. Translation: CASSQEGGSGSYDEQFF.

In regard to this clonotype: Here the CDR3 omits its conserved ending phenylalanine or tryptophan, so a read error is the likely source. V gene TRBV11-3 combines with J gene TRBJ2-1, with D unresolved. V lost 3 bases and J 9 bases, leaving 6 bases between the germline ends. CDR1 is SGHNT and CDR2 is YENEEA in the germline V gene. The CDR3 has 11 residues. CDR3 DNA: TGTGCCAGCAGCTTGAGTGGTGAGCAGTTCTTA. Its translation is CASSLSGEQFL.

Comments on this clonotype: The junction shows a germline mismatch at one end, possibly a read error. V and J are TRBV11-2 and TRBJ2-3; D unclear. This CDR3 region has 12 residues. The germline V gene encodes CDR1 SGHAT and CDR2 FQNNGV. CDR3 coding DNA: TGTGCCAGCAGCTCCTGGGCGGATACGCTGTACTTT. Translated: CASSSWADTLYF.

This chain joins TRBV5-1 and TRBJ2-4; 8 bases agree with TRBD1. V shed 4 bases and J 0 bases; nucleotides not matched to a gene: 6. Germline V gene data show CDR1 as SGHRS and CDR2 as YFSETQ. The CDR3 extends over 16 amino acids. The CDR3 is CASSPGQGLAKNIQYF. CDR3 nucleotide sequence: TGCGCCAGCAGCCCAGGACAGGGCCTAGCCAAAAACATTCAGTACTTC.

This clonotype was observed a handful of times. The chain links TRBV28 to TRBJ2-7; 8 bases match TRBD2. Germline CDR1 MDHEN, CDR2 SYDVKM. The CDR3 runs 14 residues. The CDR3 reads CASKRSFTGGPPEV. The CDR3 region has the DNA TGTGCCAGCAAGAGGTCATTCACGGGAGGGCCTCCTGAGGTC.

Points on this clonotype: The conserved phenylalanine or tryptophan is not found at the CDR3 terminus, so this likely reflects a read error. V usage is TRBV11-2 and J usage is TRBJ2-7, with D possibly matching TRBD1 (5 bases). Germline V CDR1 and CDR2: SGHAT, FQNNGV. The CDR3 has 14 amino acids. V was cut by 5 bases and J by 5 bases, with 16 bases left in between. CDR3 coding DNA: TGTGCCAGCAGCCCCCCTTTAGGGGCTAACGAGCAGTACTTA. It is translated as CASSPPLGANEQYL.

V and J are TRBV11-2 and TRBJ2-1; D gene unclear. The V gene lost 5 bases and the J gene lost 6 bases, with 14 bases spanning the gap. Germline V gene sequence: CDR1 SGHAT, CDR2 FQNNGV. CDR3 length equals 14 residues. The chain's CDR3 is CASSLRVSRNEQFF. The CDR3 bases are TGTGCCAGCAGCCTCAGAGTGAGCCGCAATGAGCAGTTCTTC.

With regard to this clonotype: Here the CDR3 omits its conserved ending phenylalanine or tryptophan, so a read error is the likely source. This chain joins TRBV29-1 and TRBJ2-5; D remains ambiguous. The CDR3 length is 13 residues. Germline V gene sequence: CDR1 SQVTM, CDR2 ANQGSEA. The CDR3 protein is CNVEQNAKETQYL. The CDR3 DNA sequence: TGCAACGTTGAACAAAACGCCAAAGAGACCCAGTACTTA.

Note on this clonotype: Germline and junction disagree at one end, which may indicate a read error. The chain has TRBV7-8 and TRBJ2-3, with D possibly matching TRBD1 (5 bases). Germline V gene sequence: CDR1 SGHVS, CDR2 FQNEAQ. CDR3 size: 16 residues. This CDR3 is CASSPVWGTNTGTQYF. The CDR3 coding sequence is TGTGCCAGCAGCCCCGTGTGGGGAACAAACACAGGTACGCAATATTTT.

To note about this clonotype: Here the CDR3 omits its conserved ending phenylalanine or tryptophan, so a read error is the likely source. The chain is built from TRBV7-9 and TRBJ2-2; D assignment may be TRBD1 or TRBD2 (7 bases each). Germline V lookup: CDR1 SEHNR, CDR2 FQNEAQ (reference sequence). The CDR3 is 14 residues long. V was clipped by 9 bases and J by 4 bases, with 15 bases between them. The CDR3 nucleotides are TGTGCCAGTAGCGCAGGGGGGGGCACCGGGGAGCTGTTTGTT. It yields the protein CASSAGGGTGELFV.

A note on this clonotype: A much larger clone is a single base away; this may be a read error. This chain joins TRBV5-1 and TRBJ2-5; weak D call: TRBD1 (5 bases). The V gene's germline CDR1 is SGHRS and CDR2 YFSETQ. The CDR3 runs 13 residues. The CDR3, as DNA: TGCGCCAGCGGCTTGAGACAGCAAGAGACCCAGTACTTC. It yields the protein CASGLRQQETQYF.

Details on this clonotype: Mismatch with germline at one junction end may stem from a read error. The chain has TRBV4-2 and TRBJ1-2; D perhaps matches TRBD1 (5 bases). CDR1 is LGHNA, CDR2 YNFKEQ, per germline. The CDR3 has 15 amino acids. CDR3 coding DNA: TGTGCCAGCACCCAAGGAGAGACAGCCAACTATGGCTACATCTTC. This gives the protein CASTQGETANYGYIF.

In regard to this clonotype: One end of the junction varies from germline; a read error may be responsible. CDR3: CASSQVLAVTGDLFF. The CDR3 DNA reads as TGTGCCAGTAGCCAAGTATTAGCGGTCACCGGGGATCTGTTTTTT. J is TRBJ2-2 and V is TRBV4-2; the D gene is possibly TRBD2 (6 bases). Germline V CDR1 and CDR2: LGHNA, YNFKEQ. This CDR3 contains 15 residues.

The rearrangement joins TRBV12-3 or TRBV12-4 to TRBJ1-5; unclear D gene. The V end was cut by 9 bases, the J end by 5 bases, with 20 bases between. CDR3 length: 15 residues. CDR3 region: CASSPITSSDQPQHF. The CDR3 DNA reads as TGTGCCAGTAGTCCGATAACGAGCTCCGATCAGCCCCAGCATTTT.

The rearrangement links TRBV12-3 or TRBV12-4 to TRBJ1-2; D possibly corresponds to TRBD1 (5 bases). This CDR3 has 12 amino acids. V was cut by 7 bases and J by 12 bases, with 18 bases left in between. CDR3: CASTGDGYDHTF. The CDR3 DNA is TGTGCCAGCACCGGGGACGGCTATGACCACACCTTC.

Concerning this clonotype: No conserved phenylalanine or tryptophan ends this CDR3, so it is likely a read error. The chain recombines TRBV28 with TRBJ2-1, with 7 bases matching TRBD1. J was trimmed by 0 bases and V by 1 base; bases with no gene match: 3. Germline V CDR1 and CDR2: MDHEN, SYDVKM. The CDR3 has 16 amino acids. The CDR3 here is CASSLSGQDSYNEQFL. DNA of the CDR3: TGTGCCAGCAGTTTATCTGGACAGGACTCCTACAATGAGCAGTTCCTC.

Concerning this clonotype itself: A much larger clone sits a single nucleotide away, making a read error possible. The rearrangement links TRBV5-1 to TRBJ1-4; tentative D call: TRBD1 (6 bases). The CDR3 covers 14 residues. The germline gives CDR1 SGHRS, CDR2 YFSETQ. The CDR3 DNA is TGCGCCAGCATCTTGGGGGGCGAGAGGGAAAAACTGTTTTTT. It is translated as CASILGGEREKLFF.

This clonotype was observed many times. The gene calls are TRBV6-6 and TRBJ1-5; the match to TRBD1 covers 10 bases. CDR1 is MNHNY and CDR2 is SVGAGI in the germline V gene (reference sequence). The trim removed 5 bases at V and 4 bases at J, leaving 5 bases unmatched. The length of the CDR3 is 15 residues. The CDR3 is CASSTQDRGNQPQHF. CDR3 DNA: TGTGCCAGCAGTACCCAGGACAGGGGGAATCAGCCCCAGCATTTT.

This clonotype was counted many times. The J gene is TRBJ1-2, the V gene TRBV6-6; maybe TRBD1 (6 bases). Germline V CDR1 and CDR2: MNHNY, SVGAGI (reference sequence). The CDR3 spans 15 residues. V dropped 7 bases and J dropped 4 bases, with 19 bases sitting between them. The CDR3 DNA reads TGTGCCAGCACCACGGGGCAGGGGTTCGGCTATGGCTACACCTTC. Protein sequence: CASTTGQGFGYGYTF.

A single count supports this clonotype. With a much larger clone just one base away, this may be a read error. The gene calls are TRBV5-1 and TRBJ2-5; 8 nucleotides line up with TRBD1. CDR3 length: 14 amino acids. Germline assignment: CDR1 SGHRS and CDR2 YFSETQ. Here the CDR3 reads CASSPTGAQETRYF. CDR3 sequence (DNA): TGCGCCAGCAGCCCGACAGGGGCCCAGGAGACCCGGTACTTC.

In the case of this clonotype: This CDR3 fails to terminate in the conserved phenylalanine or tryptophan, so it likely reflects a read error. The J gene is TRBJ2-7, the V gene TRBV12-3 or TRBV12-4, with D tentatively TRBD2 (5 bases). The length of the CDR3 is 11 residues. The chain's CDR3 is CASANSYEQYL. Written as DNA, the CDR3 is TGTGCTAGCGCCAACTCCTACGAGCAGTACTTA.